Listed here are 15 T cell receptor beta chains from one sample, sequenced in a study of identical twins. One entry per CDR3 protein results from TCRdb running MiXCR on the 5' RACE reads. Here the sample spans some 710,000 distinct CDR3 sequences, 6.1% being singletons. Sequencing was done on a sample of naive T cells sorted from blood. These receptor sequences come from a man between 18 and 29 years old in good health.

In this sample, this clonotype turned up many times. The chain carries TRBV25-1 and TRBJ2-1; D might be TRBD1 (6 bases). The germline V gene encodes CDR1 MGHDK and CDR2 SYGVNS. The V and J ends lost 7 bases and 10 bases respectively, with 20 bases between them. This CDR3 is built from 14 residues. This CDR3 reads CASTPGVRGAEQFF. DNA for the CDR3: TGTGCCAGCACCCCAGGGGTCAGGGGCGCCGAGCAGTTCTTC. The complete variable domain, with remaining parts taken from reference TRBV25-1 and TRBJ2-1, reads EADIYQTPRYLVIGTGKKITLECSQTMGHDKMYWYQQDPGMELHLIHYSYGVNSTEKGDLSSESTVSRIRTEHFPLTLESARPSHTSQYLCASTPGVRGAEQFFGPGTRLTVL.

This clonotype was observed many times. The chain couples TRBV29-1 to TRBJ2-5; TRBD2 matches at 9 bases. This CDR3 contains 15 residues. Germline V lookup: CDR1 SQVTM, CDR2 ANQGSEA. Trimming took 2 bases from V and 1 from J; bases not matched to a gene: 5. The CDR3 loop reads CSVELAGVSQETQYF. The CDR3 DNA reads TGCAGCGTTGAATTAGCGGGAGTGAGCCAAGAGACCCAGTACTTC.

The chain employs TRBV6-2 or TRBV6-3 and TRBJ2-1; 7 positions match TRBD2. This CDR3 region has 16 residues. The J segment lost 2 bases and the V segment lost 3 bases, leaving 7 bases of the junction unmatched. Germline V gene sequence: CDR1 MNHEY, CDR2 SVGEGT. DNA of the CDR3: TGTGCCAGCAGTTATTCCGGGACTACCCCCTACAATGAGCAGTTCTTC. As protein: CASSYSGTTPYNEQFF.

There are many counts of this clonotype. This sequence joins TRBV24-1 and TRBJ2-5, with 7 bases matching TRBD1. The V segment lost 1 base and the J segment 5 bases; nucleotides outside the gene matches: 6. Looked up from germline, CDR1 is KGHDR and CDR2 is SFDVKD. This CDR3 has 15 amino acids. CDR3 nucleotides: TGTGCCACCAGTGATTTCCGGGACAGAGGGGAGACCCAGTACTTC. Protein product: CATSDFRDRGETQYF.

The chain is built from TRBV18 and TRBJ2-1, with 9 nucleotides matching TRBD1. V lost 8 bases and J lost 9; bases outside the gene matches: 11. The germline V gene encodes CDR1 KGHSH and CDR2 LQKENI. The CDR3 consists of 14 residues. The CDR3: CASNRDRESGEQFF. In DNA form, the CDR3 reads TGTGCCAGCAACCGGGACAGGGAATCCGGTGAGCAGTTCTTC.

The rearrangement joins TRBV2 to TRBJ1-1; D may be TRBD1 (6 bases). CDR3 length: 14 amino acids. Germline CDR1 reads SNHLY; CDR2 reads FYNNEI. V was clipped by 5 bases and J by 3 bases, with 13 bases between them. The DNA of the CDR3 is TGTGCCAGCAGTCCCTTGGGGGGCTACACTGAAGCTTTCTTT. Amino acids: CASSPLGGYTEAFF.

This clonotype was seen more than once but under ten times. The chain recombines TRBV9 with TRBJ2-6, with 12 positions matching TRBD1. Germline V CDR1 and CDR2: SGDLS, YYNGEE. With 0 bases clipped from V and 2 bases from J, the junction kept 6 bases outside the gene matches. This CDR3 is 19 amino acids long. The CDR3 DNA sequence: TGTGCCAGCAGCGTAGGTCTGGGACAGGGGGCGCCTGGGGCCAACGTCCTGACTTTC. Amino acid sequence: CASSVGLGQGAPGANVLTF.

In this sample, this clonotype turned up many times. The chain couples TRBV7-9 to TRBJ1-5; TRBD1 is a possible D gene (5 bases). V was cut by 2 bases and J by 5 bases, with 10 bases left in between. This CDR3 has 14 amino acids. Germline CDR1 is SEHNR and CDR2 is FQNEAQ (reference sequence). Here the CDR3 reads CASSLMGEDQPQHF. The CDR3 DNA reads TGTGCCAGCAGCTTAATGGGGGAGGATCAGCCCCAGCATTTT.

This clonotype was seen a handful of times. The chain couples TRBV27 to TRBJ2-5, with D unclear. The CDR3 sequence is 14 residues long. Between the trimmed V and J ends, which lost 4 bases and 0 bases, there was a span of 9 bases. Germline V gene data show CDR1 as MNHEY and CDR2 as SMNVEV (reference sequence). The CDR3 spells CASSWSRYQETQYF. The CDR3 region has the DNA TGTGCCAGCAGTTGGTCGAGATACCAAGAGACCCAGTACTTC.

This clonotype was observed many times. V gene TRBV20-1 combines with J gene TRBJ2-1; 13 bases are shared with TRBD2. V was clipped by 5 bases and J by 8 bases; unmatched bases: 9. The CDR3 loop spans 15 amino acids. The germline gives CDR1 DFQATT, CDR2 SNEGSKA (reference sequence). The CDR3 DNA reads TGCAGTGCTCGTTCCGGGACTAGCGGGATATATGAGCAGTTCTTC. Amino acid sequence: CSARSGTSGIYEQFF.

The chain recombines TRBV5-1 with TRBJ1-6; 8 positions agree with TRBD1. Losses at the gene ends were 0 bases for V and 9 bases for J; bases not matched to a gene: 5. The CDR3 consists of 15 residues. CDR1 and CDR2 from the germline V gene are SGHRS and YFSETQ. The CDR3 loop reads CASSLGQGAGSPLHF. The CDR3 DNA reads as TGCGCCAGCAGCTTGGGGCAGGGGGCTGGTTCACCCCTCCACTTT.

This clonotype appeared many times. The rearrangement uses TRBV12-5 and TRBJ2-2; D ambiguous. The germline CDR1 and CDR2 sequences are LGHNT and FRNRAP. The V end lost 4 bases, the J end lost 3 bases, and 9 bases lay between the germline ends. The length of the CDR3 is 14 residues. CDR3 in amino acids: CASGSGHYTGELFF. CDR3 in DNA: TGTGCTAGTGGTTCAGGCCATTACACCGGGGAGCTGTTTTTT. Drawing the rest from reference TRBV12-5 and TRBJ2-2, the complete variable domain is DARVTQTPRHKVTEMGQEVTMRCQPILGHNTVFWYRQTMMQGLELLAYFRNRAPLDDSGMPKDRFSAEMPDATLATLKIQPSEPRDSAVYFCASGSGHYTGELFFGEGSRLTVL.

V usage is TRBV7-7 and J usage is TRBJ1-1, with D perhaps TRBD1 (5 bases). CDR1 SSHAT and CDR2 FNYEAQ come from the germline V gene (reference sequence). The ends were cut back, 5 bases at V and 4 bases at J, with 17 bases in the middle. The CDR3 contains 15 residues. The CDR3, as DNA: TGTGCCAGCAGCCCCCCCCCTGCCGGGGGCACTGAAGCTTTCTTT. Translating it yields CASSPPPAGGTEAFF.

This clonotype occurred many times. The rearrangement uses TRBV24-1 and TRBJ2-1; D unresolved. The CDR3 runs to 13 residues. V dropped 6 bases and J dropped 4 bases, with 9 bases sitting between them. The germline gives CDR1 KGHDR, CDR2 SFDVKD. The CDR3 protein is CATSYTEYNEQFF. The CDR3 bases are TGTGCCACCAGTTATACCGAATACAATGAGCAGTTCTTC.

This clonotype came up many times. The rearrangement links TRBV13 to TRBJ2-1; TRBD2 might be the D (5 bases). V lost 0 bases and J lost 3, with 9 bases in between. The germline V gene encodes CDR1 PRHDT and CDR2 FYEKMQ (reference sequence). The CDR3 consists of 15 residues. For the CDR3, the DNA is TGTGCCAGCAGCTTAGGTGGAGACTACTACAATGAGCAGTTCTTC. Protein sequence: CASSLGGDYYNEQFF.